The following is a T cell receptor beta chain sequence with its context. Its antigen is still unknown. Qualities for individual bases were not recorded, and no much larger clone is one base off. This sample is part of a study of T cell repertoires in MIS-A myocarditis (dated by TCRdb to between 2021 and 2022). The QIAamp DNA FFPE kit was used to extract genomic DNA from formalin-fixed paraffin-embedded autopsy tissue. TCRbeta CDR3 regions were amplified with the immunoSEQ bias-controlled multiplex PCR and sequenced at high throughput. The study's processing was this. The immunoSEQ vendor pipeline collapsed and filtered the CDR3 sequences so that the abundance and frequency of each unique TCRbeta CDR3 could be quantified. CD-HIT clustered dominant CDR3 amino acid sequences with SARS-CoV-2-specific ImmuneCODE TCRbeta sequences at a 90% global sequence identity threshold. Clones were classed as hyperexpanded at frequencies of 0.1 to 1 and as large at frequencies of 0.01 to 0.1. The CDR3 amino acid sequences and the V and J gene assignments of the dominant clones were confirmed with MiXCR. The R stringdist package was used to calculate Levenshtein distances between the patient clonotypes and the ImmuneCODE hits. TCRdb took this table from immuneACCESS and kept in-frame rearrangements with V and J called. Such tables lack part of the clones; where checked against another copy, unresolved V genes explain under half of the gap, and the rest is unexplained. D and trimming were read from the DNA, whereas the V and J calls and clone size are those reported in that table. The sample table shows more than 6,500 clones, and less than 80% are seen once. The ten biggest clones cover 15% to 20% of the sample.

The CDR3 runs 13 residues from the cysteine to the phenylalanine. The retained sequence is limited to the CDR3, 39 bases, with the frame set at the first base. Relative to germline, V is 3 bases shorter and J is 7 bases shorter, with 13 bases between their ends. Material for sequencing was right inferior lung lobe tissue obtained at autopsy. The clonotype originates from a man aged 18 to 29 with fulminant myocarditis from multisystem inflammatory syndrome in adults (MIS-A) after COVID-19. In this chain, TRBV12-3 or TRBV12-4 is recombined with TRBJ2-7; perhaps TRBD1 is the D gene, with 6 bases matching. For the CDR3, the sequence is CASSLTGSGEQYF. The DNA is as follows: TGTGCCAGCAGTTTGACAGGCAGTGGAGAGCAGTACTTC.